In this sample, the clone carrying this T cell receptor (delta chain) is medium-sized. The data belong to a study of gamma-delta T cells after stem cell transplantation. The CDR3 loop spans 17 amino acids. Trimming pared 3 bases from V and 0 bases from J, leaving 19 bases between. Germline CDR1 is GEAIGNYY and CDR2 is EKD. TCRdb ran CATT on the RT-PCR reads. The table lists under 4,500 delta-chain clones, 16% of them singletons. The J gene is TRDJ1, the V gene TRDV2; tentatively, D is TRDD3 (5 bases). The specimen sequenced was gamma-delta T cells. The receptor comes from a human donor. It is not recorded whose cells these are; they may come from a transplant donor. Here the CDR3 reads CACDYAWGGDHTDKLIF. The CDR3, as DNA: TGTGCCTGTGACTACGCTTGGGGAGGGGACCACACCGATAAACTCATCTTT.